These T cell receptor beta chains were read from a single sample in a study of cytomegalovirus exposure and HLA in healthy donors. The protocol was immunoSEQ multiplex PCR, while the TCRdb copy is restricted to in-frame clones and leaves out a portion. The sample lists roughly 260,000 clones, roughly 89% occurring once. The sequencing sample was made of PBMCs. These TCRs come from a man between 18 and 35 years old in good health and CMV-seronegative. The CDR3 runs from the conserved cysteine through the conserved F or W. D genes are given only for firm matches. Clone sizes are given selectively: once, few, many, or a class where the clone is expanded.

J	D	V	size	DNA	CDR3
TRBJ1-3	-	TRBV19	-	TGTGCCAGTAGTCCCCTCGTTAGCTCTGGAAACACCATATATTTT	CASSPLVSSGNTIYF
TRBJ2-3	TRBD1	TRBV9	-	TGTGCCAGCAGCCCTCGGGGACAGGGGTCAGATACGCAGTATTTT	CASSPRGQGSDTQYF
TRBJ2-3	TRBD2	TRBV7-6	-	TGTGCCAGCAGCAGTCTGGGGGGGACAGATACGCAGTATTTT	CASSSLGGTDTQYF
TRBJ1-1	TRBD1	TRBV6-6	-	TGTGCCAGCAGTTACTCAGGAGGGGGCAGGGGCACTGAAGCTTTCTTT	CASSYSGGGRGTEAFF
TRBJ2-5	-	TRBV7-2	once	TGTGCCAGCAGCCCCAGACAGGACGGGACCCAGTACTTC	CASSPRQDGTQYF
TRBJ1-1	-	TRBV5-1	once	TGCGCCAGCAGCTTGGAGGGTATCGTACAGGGCAAGGCTTTCTTT	CASSLEGIVQGKAFF
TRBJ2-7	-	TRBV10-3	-	TGTGCCATCAGTGAGACAGGTTACGAGCAGTACTTC	CAISETGYEQYF
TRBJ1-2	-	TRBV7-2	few	TGTGCCAGCAGCCGACAGAGAGCTAACTATGGCTACACCTTC	CASSRQRANYGYTF
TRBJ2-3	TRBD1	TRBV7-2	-	TGTGCCAGCAGCGAAGGGACAGGGTGGGCAGATACGCAGTATTTT	CASSEGTGWADTQYF
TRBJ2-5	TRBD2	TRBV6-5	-	TGTGCCAGCGGGGGAGGGGCGACCCAGTACTTC	CASGGGATQYF
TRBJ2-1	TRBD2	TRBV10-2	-	TGCGCCAGCAGTGGGTCCGAGACTAGCACCAATGAGCAGTTCTTC	CASSGSETSTNEQFF
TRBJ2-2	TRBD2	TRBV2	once	TGTGCCAGCAGTGAGCTCGGGAGGGACACCGGGGAGCTGTTTTTT	CASSELGRDTGELFF
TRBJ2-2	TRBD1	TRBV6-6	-	TGTGCCAGCAGTCTACAGGGGGCCGACGCCGGGGAGCTGTTTTTT	CASSLQGADAGELFF
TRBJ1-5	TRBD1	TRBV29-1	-	TGCAGCGTTGGGGGGACAGGTAAAAATCAGCCCCAGCATTTT	CSVGGTGKNQPQHF
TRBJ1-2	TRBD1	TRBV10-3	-	TGTGCCATCAGTGAGCCGGGGACAGGATGGGGCTACACCTTC	CAISEPGTGWGYTF
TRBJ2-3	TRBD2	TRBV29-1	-	TGCAGCGGGACTAGCGGGGACTCAGATACGCAGTATTTT	CSGTSGDSDTQYF
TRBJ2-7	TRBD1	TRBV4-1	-	TGCGCCAGCAGCCAAGCCCCCTGGACAGGGGCCTACGAGCAGTACTTC	CASSQAPWTGAYEQYF
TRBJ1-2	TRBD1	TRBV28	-	TGTGCCAGCAGCTCGGGGTTATACCGGGACAGGGGACTCTATGGCTACACCTTC	CASSSGLYRDRGLYGYTF
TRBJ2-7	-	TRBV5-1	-	TGCGCCAGCAGCTTGACAGGGCCTCGGTACGAGCAGTACTTC	CASSLTGPRYEQYF
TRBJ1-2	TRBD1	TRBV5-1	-	TGCGCCAGCAGCCAAGCCGGACAGGGGAACTATGGCTACACCTTC	CASSQAGQGNYGYTF
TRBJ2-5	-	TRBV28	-	TGTGCCACCCAGTCAGTCCAAGAGACCCAGTACTTC	CATQSVQETQYF
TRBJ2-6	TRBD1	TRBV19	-	TGTGCCAGTAGGATACGCGTAGGACAGGGGTACTCTGGGGCCAACGTCCTGACTTTC	CASRIRVGQGYSGANVLTF
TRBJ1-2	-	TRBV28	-	TGTGCCAGCAGTCTGGACAGCACTAACTATGGCTACACCTTC	CASSLDSTNYGYTF
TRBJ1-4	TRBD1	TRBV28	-	TGTGCCAGCAGTTTGAGCGGGACAGGGGGCGAAAAACTGTTTTTT	CASSLSGTGGEKLFF
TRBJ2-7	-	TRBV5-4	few	TGTGCCAGCAGCTTGGACGTAGCGGCCCGGGAGCAGTACTTC	CASSLDVAAREQYF
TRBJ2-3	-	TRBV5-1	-	TGCGCCAGCAGCTCCCGAGCAGATACGCAGTATTTT	CASSSRADTQYF
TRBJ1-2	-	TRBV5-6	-	TGTGCCAGCAGCTACCCCCAGGGTTATGATGGCTACACCTTC	CASSYPQGYDGYTF
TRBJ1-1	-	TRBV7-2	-	TGTGCCAGCAGCTTCTACCCCGAGTGGAGCGGTCCGAACACTGAAGCTTTCTTT	CASSFYPEWSGPNTEAFF
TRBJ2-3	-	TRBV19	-	TGTGCCAGTAGTATCAGGGGAGGGACAGATACGCAGTATTTT	CASSIRGGTDTQYF
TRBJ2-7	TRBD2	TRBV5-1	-	TGCGCCAGCAGCTTGCTTGGACTAGCGGGTAACGAGCAGTACTTC	CASSLLGLAGNEQYF
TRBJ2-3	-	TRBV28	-	TGTGCCAGCAGTTATTCGGGAAGCACCACAGATACGCAGTATTTT	CASSYSGSTTDTQYF
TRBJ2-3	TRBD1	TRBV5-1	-	TGCGCCAGCAGCTTGGCCTTTACAGGGGGCGGCACAGATACGCAGTATTTT	CASSLAFTGGGTDTQYF
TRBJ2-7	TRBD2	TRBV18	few	TGTGCCAGCTCACCAACCCTAGCGGGATTGTACGAGCAGTACTTC	CASSPTLAGLYEQYF
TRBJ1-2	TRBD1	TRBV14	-	TGTGCCAGCAGGCTACAGGGGGATAGCGGCTACACCTTC	CASRLQGDSGYTF
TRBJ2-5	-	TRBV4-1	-	TGCGCCAGCAGCCAAGCTAGGGGGGAGACCCAGTACTTC	CASSQARGETQYF
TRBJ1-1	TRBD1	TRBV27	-	TGTGCCAGCAGTTTACGGGACAGGGGATCCCTGGGGAACACTGAAGCTTTCTTT	CASSLRDRGSLGNTEAFF
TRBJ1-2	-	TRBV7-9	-	TGTGCCAGCAGCTTAGAAACAGCCACCTATGGCTACACCTTC	CASSLETATYGYTF
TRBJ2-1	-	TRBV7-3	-	TGTGCCAGCAGCTTAATTATGGAGACGGAGCAGTTCTTC	CASSLIMETEQFF
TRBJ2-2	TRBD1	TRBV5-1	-	TGCGCCAGCAACAAGGACAGGGGCACCGGGGAGCTGTTTTTT	CASNKDRGTGELFF
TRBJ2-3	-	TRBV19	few	TGTGCCAGTAGTATGACAGCTTATAGCACAGATACGCAGTATTTT	CASSMTAYSTDTQYF
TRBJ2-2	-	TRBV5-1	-	TGCGCCAGCAATTCTCTGGGTAGCGCGAACACCGGGGAGCTGTTTTTT	CASNSLGSANTGELFF
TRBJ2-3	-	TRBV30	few	TGTGCCTACTCGGAGCTTGATACGCAGTATTTT	CAYSELDTQYF
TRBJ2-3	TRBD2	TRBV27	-	TGTGCCAGCACCACCCGGACTAGCGGGAGTCCAGATACGCAGTATTTT	CASTTRTSGSPDTQYF